A single sample is the source of the 10 T cell receptor beta chains below, sequenced in a study of blood T cell repertoires in COVID-19. This table comes from immunoSEQ multiplex PCR, and its TCRdb copy is limited to in-frame clones, with some not included. The table lists roughly 250,000 clones, around 82% of them singletons. Input material: peripheral blood. The source is a human donor in a cohort sampled during active COVID-19.

The rearrangement joins TRBV5-4 to TRBJ2-3; 7 nucleotides agree with TRBD1. With 3 bases clipped from V and 4 bases from J, the junction kept 8 bases outside the gene matches. Per the germline V gene, CDR1 is SGHNT and CDR2 is YYREEE (reference sequence). CDR3 length: 15 residues. The CDR3 DNA reads as TGTGCCAGCAGCTGGGGGACAGATCGTCCAGATACGCAGTATTTT. Its translation is CASSWGTDRPDTQYF.

The chain links TRBV5-5 to TRBJ2-3, with 8 bases identical to TRBD2. Trimming removed 5 bases from V and 2 bases from J; junction bases left unmatched: 10. CDR3 length: 16 residues. Germline CDR1 reads SGHKS; CDR2 reads YYEKEE (reference sequence). CDR3 loop: CASSIRGLDFTDTQYF. The CDR3 DNA reads as TGTGCCAGCAGTATCCGGGGACTAGACTTCACAGATACGCAGTATTTT.

The V call is TRBV6-5, the J call TRBJ1-4; 10 positions agree with TRBD1. V trimming: 6 bases; J trimming: 6 bases; junction bases outside the gene matches: 4. This CDR3 is 14 amino acids long. Per germline, CDR1 MNHEY and CDR2 SVGAGI. DNA of the CDR3: TGTGCCAGCAGCCCCGGGACAGGGGATGAAAAACTGTTTTTT. This sequence encodes CASSPGTGDEKLFF.

The chain couples TRBV6-5 to TRBJ1-2; the match to TRBD1 covers 9 bases. Trimming at V came to 2 bases and at J to 7 bases, leaving 8 bases not matched to a gene. The CDR3 is 15 residues long. Germline CDR1 MNHEY, CDR2 SVGAGI. CDR3 bases: TGTGCCAGCAGTTACCATACCGGGACAGGGTCTGGCTACACCTTC. Translating gives CASSYHTGTGSGYTF.

The V and J genes are TRBV4-1 and TRBJ2-1, with 11 positions matching TRBD2. CDR3 length: 15 residues. Germline trimming cut 2 bases from V and 6 bases from J; bases unmatched to any gene: 3. Germline assignment: CDR1 MGHRA and CDR2 YSYEKL. Written as DNA, the CDR3 is TGCGCCAGCAGCCAACGGCTAGCGGGAGGCAATGAGCAGTTCTTC. This gives the protein CASSQRLAGGNEQFF.

The CDR3 sequence is CASSPLAGGRNYNEQFF. The CDR3 DNA sequence: TGTGCCAGCAGCCCACTAGCGGGGGGGCGGAATTACAATGAGCAGTTCTTC. The chain uses TRBV4-2 and TRBJ2-1; the match to TRBD2 covers 13 bases. This CDR3 has 17 residues. V lost 4 bases and J lost 4; bases outside the gene matches: 7. Germline-derived CDR1 and CDR2 are LGHNA and YNFKEQ.

The chain employs TRBV5-4 and TRBJ2-5, with D maybe TRBD1 (5 bases). The CDR3 loop spans 14 amino acids. Germline V gene sequence: CDR1 SGHNT, CDR2 YYREEE (reference sequence). V gave up 5 bases and J gave up 4 bases, with 15 bases separating them. CDR3 protein: CASSNQGRSETQYF. The CDR3 DNA reads as TGTGCCAGCAGTAATCAGGGTCGGTCAGAGACCCAGTACTTC.

The chain couples TRBV19 to TRBJ2-3; maybe TRBD1 (5 bases). The V end was cut by 3 bases, the J end by 6 bases, with 10 bases between. Germline assignment: CDR1 LNHDA and CDR2 SQIVND (reference sequence). The CDR3 totals 13 residues. For the CDR3, the DNA is TGTGCCAGTAGTATCGACAGAGCCGATACGCAGTATTTT. Amino acids: CASSIDRADTQYF.

This clone was counted only a few times. The chain combines TRBV19 with TRBJ2-3; D unresolved. The length of the CDR3 is 13 residues. V shed 5 bases and J shed 2 bases, with 8 bases lying between them. The germline CDR1 and CDR2 sequences are LNHDA and SQIVND (reference sequence). The CDR3: CASSLVDTDTQYF. Written as DNA, the CDR3 is TGTGCCAGTAGTCTGGTAGACACAGATACGCAGTATTTT.

The gene calls are TRBV18 and TRBJ1-1; D possibly corresponds to TRBD1 (6 bases). The CDR3 totals 15 residues. CDR1 and CDR2 from the germline V gene are KGHSH and LQKENI. V was pared by 1 base and J by 5 bases, with 14 bases between. CDR3 in amino acids: CASSPLGGRSTEAFF. DNA for the CDR3: TGTGCCAGCTCACCACTGGGGGGGCGCAGTACTGAAGCTTTCTTT.